The T cell receptor (beta chain) described here comes from a study of OX40 agonist ivuxolimab in advanced cancers. Study at large: Mean age approximately 61 years, range 23 to 79; nearly 85% male.

CDR3 length equals 14 residues. CDR1 is SEHNR, CDR2 FQNEAQ, per germline (reference sequence). Between the trimmed V and J ends, which lost 3 bases and 1 base, there was a span of 9 bases. TCRdb's copy holds only in-frame clones and misses some; the assay was immunoSEQ multiplex PCR. The sample has about 62,000 clones, around 85% seen once; the top ten hold 4%. Blood draws occurred at baseline, cycle 4 day 1, and cycle 7 day 1. This sequence originates from an adult with an advanced solid tumor such as melanoma, head and neck, liver or kidney cancer. The chain uses TRBV7-9 and TRBJ1-1; a possible D gene is TRBD1 (5 bases). The source was CD4+ or CD8+ T cells sorted from blood, collected in a trial of the OX40 agonist ivuxolimab. CDR3 DNA: TGTGCCAGCAGCTTTGGGGCAACGAACACTGAAGCTTTCTTT. Amino acid sequence: CASSFGATNTEAFF.